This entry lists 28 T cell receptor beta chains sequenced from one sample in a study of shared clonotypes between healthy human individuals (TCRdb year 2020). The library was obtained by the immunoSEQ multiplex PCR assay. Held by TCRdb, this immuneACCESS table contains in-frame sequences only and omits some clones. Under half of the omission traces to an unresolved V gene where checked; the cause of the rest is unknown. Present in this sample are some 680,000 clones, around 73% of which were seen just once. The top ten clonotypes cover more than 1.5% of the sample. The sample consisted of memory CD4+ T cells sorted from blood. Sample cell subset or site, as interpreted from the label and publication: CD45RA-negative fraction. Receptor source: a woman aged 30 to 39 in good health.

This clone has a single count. The CDR3 coding sequence is TGTGCCAGCACCAAGGGCGGTTACGAGCAGTACTTC. It codes for CASTKGGYEQYF. The J gene is TRBJ2-7, the V gene TRBV25-1; no firm D call. Germline V gives CDR1 MGHDK, CDR2 SYGVNS. Trimming removed 7 bases at V and 4 bases at J, with 11 bases between. This CDR3 spans 12 amino acids.

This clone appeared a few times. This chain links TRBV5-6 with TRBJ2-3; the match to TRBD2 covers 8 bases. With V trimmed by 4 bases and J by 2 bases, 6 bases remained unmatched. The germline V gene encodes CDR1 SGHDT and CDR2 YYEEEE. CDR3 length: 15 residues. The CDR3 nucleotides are TGTGCCAGCAGCCCGGGACTAGTGATCACAGATACGCAGTATTTT. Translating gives CASSPGLVITDTQYF.

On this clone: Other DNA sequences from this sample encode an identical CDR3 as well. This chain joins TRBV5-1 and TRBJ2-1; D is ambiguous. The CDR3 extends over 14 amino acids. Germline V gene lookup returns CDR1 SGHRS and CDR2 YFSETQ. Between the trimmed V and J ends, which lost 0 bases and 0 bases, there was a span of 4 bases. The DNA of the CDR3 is TGCGCCAGCAGCTTGGGCGTCTCCTACAATGAGCAGTTCTTC. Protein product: CASSLGVSYNEQFF.

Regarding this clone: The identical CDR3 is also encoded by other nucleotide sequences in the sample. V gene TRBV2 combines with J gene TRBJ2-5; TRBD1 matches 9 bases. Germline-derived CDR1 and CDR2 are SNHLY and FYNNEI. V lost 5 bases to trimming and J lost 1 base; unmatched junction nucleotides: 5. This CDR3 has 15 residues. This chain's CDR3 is CASSSEGQGQETQYF. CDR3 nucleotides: TGTGCCAGCAGTTCCGAGGGACAGGGCCAAGAGACCCAGTACTTC. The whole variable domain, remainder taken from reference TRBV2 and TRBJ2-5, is EPEVTQTPSHQVTQMGQEVILRCVPISNHLYFYWYRQILGQKVEFLVSFYNNEISEKSEIFDDQFSVERPDGSNFTLKIRSTKLEDSAMYFCASSSEGQGQETQYFGPGTRLLVL.

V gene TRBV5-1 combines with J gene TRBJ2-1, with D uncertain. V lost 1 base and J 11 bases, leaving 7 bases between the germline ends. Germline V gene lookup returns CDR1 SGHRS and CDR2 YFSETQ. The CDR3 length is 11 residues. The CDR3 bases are TGCGCCAGCAGCTTGTCCGAGAAGCAGTTCTTC. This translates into CASSLSEKQFF. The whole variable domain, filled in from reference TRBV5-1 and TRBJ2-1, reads KAGVTQTPRYLIKTRGQQVTLSCSPISGHRSVSWYQQTPGQGLQFLFEYFSETQRNKGNFPGRFSGRQFSNSRSEMNVSTLELGDSALYLCASSLSEKQFFGPGTRLTVL.

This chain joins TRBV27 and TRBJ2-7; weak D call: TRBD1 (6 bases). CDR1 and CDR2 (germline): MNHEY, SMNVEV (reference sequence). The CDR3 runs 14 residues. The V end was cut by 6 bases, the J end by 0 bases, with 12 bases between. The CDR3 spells CASRSDRYSYEQYF. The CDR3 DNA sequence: TGTGCCAGCAGGTCGGACAGATACTCCTACGAGCAGTACTTC.

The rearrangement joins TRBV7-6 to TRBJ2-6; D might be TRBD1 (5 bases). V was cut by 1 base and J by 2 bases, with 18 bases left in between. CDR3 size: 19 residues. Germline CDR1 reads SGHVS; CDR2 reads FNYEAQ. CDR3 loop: CASSLGPGRKAAGANVLTF. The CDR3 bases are TGTGCCAGCAGCTTAGGTCCAGGGCGAAAGGCAGCTGGGGCCAACGTCCTGACTTTC.

CDR3 in DNA: TGTGCCAGTAGTGGTGGAGGGACCCAGTACTTC. Amino acids: CASSGGGTQYF. This chain joins TRBV19 and TRBJ2-5, with a possible D match to TRBD2 (5 bases). The germline CDR1 and CDR2 sequences are LNHDA and SQIVND (reference sequence). The CDR3 spans 11 residues. V dropped 5 bases and J dropped 7 bases, with 8 bases sitting between them.

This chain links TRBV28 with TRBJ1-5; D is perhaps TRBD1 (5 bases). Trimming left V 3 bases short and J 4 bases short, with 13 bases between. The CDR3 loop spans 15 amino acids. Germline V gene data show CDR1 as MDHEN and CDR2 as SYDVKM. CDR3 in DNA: TGTGCCAGCAGTTTGGCTGGGGGGGGAAATCAGCCCCAGCATTTT. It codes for CASSLAGGGNQPQHF.

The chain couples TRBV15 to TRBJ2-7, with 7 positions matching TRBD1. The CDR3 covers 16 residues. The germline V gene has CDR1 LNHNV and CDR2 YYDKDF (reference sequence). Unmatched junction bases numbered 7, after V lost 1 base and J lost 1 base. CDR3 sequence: CATSRAGTAPSYEQYF. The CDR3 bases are TGTGCCACCAGCAGAGCGGGGACAGCACCGTCCTACGAGCAGTACTTC.

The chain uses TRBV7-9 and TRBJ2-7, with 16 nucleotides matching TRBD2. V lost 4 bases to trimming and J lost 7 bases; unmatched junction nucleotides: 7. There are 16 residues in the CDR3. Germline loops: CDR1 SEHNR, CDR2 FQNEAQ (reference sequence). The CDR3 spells CASSSGLAGGREEQYF. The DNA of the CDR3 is TGTGCCAGCAGCTCGGGACTAGCGGGAGGGCGAGAAGAGCAGTACTTC.

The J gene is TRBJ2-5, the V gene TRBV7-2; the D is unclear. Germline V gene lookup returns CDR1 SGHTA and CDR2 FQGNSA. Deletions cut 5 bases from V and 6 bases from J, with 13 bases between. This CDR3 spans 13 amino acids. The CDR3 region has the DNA TGTGCCAGCAGCCCAGACCCCCCCCAGACCCAGTACTTC. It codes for CASSPDPPQTQYF.

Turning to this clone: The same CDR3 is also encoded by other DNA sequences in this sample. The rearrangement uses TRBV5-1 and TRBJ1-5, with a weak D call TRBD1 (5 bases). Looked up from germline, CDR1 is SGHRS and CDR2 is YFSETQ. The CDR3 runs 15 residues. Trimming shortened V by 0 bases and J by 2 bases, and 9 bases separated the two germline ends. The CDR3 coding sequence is TGCGCCAGCAGCTTGGAAGGAGGGGGCAATCAGCCCCAGCATTTT. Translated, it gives CASSLEGGGNQPQHF. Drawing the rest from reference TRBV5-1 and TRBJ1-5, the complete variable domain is KAGVTQTPRYLIKTRGQQVTLSCSPISGHRSVSWYQQTPGQGLQFLFEYFSETQRNKGNFPGRFSGRQFSNSRSEMNVSTLELGDSALYLCASSLEGGGNQPQHFGDGTRLSIL.

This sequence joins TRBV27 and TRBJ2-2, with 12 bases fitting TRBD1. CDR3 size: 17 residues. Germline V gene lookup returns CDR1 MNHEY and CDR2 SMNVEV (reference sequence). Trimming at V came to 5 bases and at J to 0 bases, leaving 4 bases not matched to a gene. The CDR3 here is CASSRDRGRSNTGELFF. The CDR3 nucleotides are TGTGCCAGCAGTCGGGACAGGGGGCGTTCGAACACCGGGGAGCTGTTTTTT.

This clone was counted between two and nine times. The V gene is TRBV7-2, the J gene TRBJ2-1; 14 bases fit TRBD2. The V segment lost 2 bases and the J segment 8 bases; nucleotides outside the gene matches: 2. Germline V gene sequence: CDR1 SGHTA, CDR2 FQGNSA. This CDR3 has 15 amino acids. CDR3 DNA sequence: TGTGCCAGCAGCTTAAGGGGACTAGCGGGGGATGAGCAGTTCTTC. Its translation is CASSLRGLAGDEQFF.

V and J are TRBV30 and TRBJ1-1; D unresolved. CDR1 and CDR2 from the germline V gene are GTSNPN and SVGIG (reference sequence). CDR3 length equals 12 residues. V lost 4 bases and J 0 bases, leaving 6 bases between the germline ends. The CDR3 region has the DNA TGTGCCTGGAAACTGATGAACACTGAAGCTTTCTTT. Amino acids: CAWKLMNTEAFF.

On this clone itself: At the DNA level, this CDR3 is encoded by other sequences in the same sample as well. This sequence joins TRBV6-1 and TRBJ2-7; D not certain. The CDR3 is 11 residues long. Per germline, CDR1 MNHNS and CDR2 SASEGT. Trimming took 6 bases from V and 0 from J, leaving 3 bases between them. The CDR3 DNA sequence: TGTGCCAGCAGCCCCTCCTACGAGCAGTACTTC. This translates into CASSPSYEQYF.

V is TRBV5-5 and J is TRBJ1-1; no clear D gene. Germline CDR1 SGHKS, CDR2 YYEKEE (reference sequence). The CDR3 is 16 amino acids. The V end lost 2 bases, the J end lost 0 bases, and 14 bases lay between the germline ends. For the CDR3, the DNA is TGTGCCAGCAGCTTCTCCACAGTCCATATGAACACTGAAGCTTTCTTT. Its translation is CASSFSTVHMNTEAFF.

The CDR3 nucleotides are TGTGCCAGCAGCCCCAATGGAGGGCGGAAAAACACTGAAGCTTTCTTT. Its protein is CASSPNGGRKNTEAFF. The chain carries TRBV11-2 and TRBJ1-1; D is undetermined. The V and J ends lost 5 bases and 2 bases respectively, with 18 bases between them. The CDR3 spans 16 residues. Germline CDR1 reads SGHAT; CDR2 reads FQNNGV. The full variable domain, with the rest looked up from reference TRBV11-2 and TRBJ1-1, is EAGVAQSPRYKIIEKRQSVAFWCNPISGHATLYWYQQILGQGPKLLIQFQNNGVVDDSQLPKDRFSAERLKGVDSTLKIQPAKLEDSAVYLCASSPNGGRKNTEAFFGQGTRLTVV.

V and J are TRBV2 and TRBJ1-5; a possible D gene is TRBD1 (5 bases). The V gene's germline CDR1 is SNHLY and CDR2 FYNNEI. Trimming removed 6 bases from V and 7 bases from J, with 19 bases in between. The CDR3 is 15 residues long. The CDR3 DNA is TGTGCCAGCAGCGGACTCCGGGGGGGAGGCCAGCCCCAGCATTTT. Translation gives CASSGLRGGGQPQHF.

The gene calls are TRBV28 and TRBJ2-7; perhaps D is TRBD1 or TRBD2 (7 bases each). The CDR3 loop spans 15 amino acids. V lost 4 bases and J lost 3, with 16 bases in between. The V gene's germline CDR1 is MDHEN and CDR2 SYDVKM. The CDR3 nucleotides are TGTGCCAGCAGTTCCAGGGGGGGGTTAATCTACGAGCAGTACTTC. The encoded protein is CASSSRGGLIYEQYF.

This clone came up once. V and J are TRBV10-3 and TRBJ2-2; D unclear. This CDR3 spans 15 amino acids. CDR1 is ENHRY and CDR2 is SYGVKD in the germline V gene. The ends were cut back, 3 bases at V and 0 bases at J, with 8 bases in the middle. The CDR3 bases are TGTGCCATCAGTGAATCGAGCCCGAACACCGGGGAGCTGTTTTTT. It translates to CAISESSPNTGELFF.

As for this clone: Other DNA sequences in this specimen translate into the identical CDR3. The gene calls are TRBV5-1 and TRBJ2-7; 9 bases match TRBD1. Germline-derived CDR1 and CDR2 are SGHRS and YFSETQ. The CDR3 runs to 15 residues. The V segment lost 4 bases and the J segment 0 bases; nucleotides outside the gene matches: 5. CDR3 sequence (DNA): TGCGCCAGCAGCCCGGGGGACAGGGACTCCTACGAGCAGTACTTC. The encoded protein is CASSPGDRDSYEQYF.

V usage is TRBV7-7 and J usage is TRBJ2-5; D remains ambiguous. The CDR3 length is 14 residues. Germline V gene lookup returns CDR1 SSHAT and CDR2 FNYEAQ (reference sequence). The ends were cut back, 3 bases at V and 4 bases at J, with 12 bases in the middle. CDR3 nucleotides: TGTGCCAGCAGCTTGAGCAGCGCAGGAGAGACCCAGTACTTC. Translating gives CASSLSSAGETQYF. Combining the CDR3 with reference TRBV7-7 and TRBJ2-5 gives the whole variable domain GAGVSQSPRYKVTKRGQDVTLRCDPISSHATLYWYQQALGQGPEFLTYFNYEAQPDKSGLPSDRFSAERPEGSISTLTIQRTEQRDSAMYRCASSLSSAGETQYFGPGTRLLVL.

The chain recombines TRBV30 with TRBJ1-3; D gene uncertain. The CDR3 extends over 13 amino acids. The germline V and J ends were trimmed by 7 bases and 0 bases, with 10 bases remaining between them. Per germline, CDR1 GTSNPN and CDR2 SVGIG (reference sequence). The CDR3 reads CASVGISGNTIYF. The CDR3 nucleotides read TGTGCCTCGGTTGGGATCTCTGGAAACACCATATATTTT.

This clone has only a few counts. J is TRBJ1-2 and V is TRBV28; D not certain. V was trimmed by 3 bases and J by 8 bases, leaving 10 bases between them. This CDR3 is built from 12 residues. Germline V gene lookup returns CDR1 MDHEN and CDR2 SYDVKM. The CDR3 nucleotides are TGTGCCAGCAGTTTGAGTTATCACGGCTACACCTTC. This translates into CASSLSYHGYTF.

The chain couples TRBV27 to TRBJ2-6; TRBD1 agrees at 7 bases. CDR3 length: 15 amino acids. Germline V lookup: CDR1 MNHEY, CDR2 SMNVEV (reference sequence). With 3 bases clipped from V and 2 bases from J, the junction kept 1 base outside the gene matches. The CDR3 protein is CASSFQGAGANVLTF. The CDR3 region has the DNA TGTGCCAGCAGTTTTCAGGGGGCTGGGGCCAACGTCCTGACTTTC.

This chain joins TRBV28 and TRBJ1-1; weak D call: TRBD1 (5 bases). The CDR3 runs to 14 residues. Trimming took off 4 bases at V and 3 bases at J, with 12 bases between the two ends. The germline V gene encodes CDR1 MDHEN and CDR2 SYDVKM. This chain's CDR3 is CASSSRGTYTEAFF. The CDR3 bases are TGTGCCAGCAGTTCGCGAGGGACGTACACTGAAGCTTTCTTT.